This TCR beta chain was sequenced in a study of post-analysis software for immune sequencing data. Whole-study results and caveats: The F measure placed samples prepared in the same batch into strongly shared clusters. The study found TRBV5-6, TRBV5-1 and TRBV20-1 among a few TRBV segments more frequent in patients than controls.

Incorporated into the TCR beta cDNA libraries were unique molecular identifiers, which served to reduce PCR and sequencing biases. Input of about 0.9 to 10 million T cells yielded 450,000 to 550,000 cDNA molecules. TCRdb recomputed calls from the PCR reads with MiXCR, one row per CDR3 protein. This table holds about 770,000 distinct CDR3 sequences, 46% found once. About this clonotype itself: Its target is unknown.

The V gene's germline CDR1 is ENHRY and CDR2 SYGVKD. The CDR3 runs to 13 residues. Trimming cost V 8 bases and J 4 bases; bases outside gene matches: 7. This chain connects TRBV10-3 to TRBJ2-5, with 7 bases lining up with TRBD1. This receptor was identified in a girl aged 10 to 17 with multiple sclerosis. The specimen was blood. CDR3 in amino acids: CAIARTGGETQYF. In DNA, the CDR3 is TGTGCCATCGCCCGGACAGGCGGAGAGACCCAGTACTTC.